The clone carrying this TCR beta chain was counted between two and nine times. Its antigen is undetermined. PCR amplification relied on 60 Vbeta primers (plus 13 Jbeta primers). Assay used: immunoSEQ multiplex PCR; TCRdb lists only in-frame clones, some missing. The repertoire holds around 110,000 clones, with 80% to 85% as singletons. The sample is drawn from a study of cytomegalovirus exposure and HLA in healthy donors. About the research overall: Among 150 million to 200 million T cells, an earlier analysis found approximately 110 million unique TCR beta sequences. Study-wide findings and caveats: An analysis was carried out at a later point. It showed that HLA-associated TCR beta chains were more clonally expanded than equally common non-associated chains. Several of the most significant clusters appeared linked to common viral pathogens, based on a later analysis.

With V trimmed by 7 bases and J by 14 bases, 7 bases remained unmatched. Germline assignment: CDR1 MNHEY and CDR2 SVGAGI. The CDR3 spans 11 residues. The gene calls are TRBV6-5 and TRBJ2-1; 8 bases align to TRBD2. This receptor was identified in a woman under 40 in good health and CMV-seronegative. Sequencing used PBMCs. CDR3 residues: CASTHGGEEFF. In DNA form, the CDR3 reads TGTGCCAGCACCCACGGGGGGGAGGAGTTCTTC.